This TCR beta chain emerged from a study of tumor-infiltrating lymphocytes in primary liver carcinoma. Study-wide findings and caveats: Samples were bulk unsorted, so CD4+ and CD8+ repertoires were not compared.

The researchers obtained blood RNA from unsorted whole blood and also extracted germline DNA. The CDR3 extends over 11 amino acids. Germline V gives CDR1 SQVTM, CDR2 ANQGSEA. Concerning this clonotype itself: Its antigen is unknown. This may be a read error, as it is one base from a much larger clone.

Total RNA amounting to approximately 460 ng was the source from which TCR beta cDNA was made with a constant-region primer. For TCR beta, libraries were produced by three nested multiplex PCR rounds using slightly modified ARM-PCR. The first two PCR rounds used TRBV1-TRBV30 primers with a Cbeta primer, roughly 10 cycles each. TCRdb reprocessed the multiplex PCR reads via MiXCR and lists one record per CDR3 protein. The sample records a few hundred thousand distinct CDR3 sequences, 50% to 75% being singletons. Material: peripheral blood. This chain connects TRBV29-1 to TRBJ2-3, with D unresolved. This clonotype originated in a woman between 25 and 40 years old with primary liver carcinoma and hepatitis B virus infection. The CDR3 region is CNVLPTDTQYF. The CDR3 region has the DNA TGCAACGTTCTTCCCACAGATACGCAGTATTTT.